This TCR beta chain was sequenced in a study of breast tumors, draining lymph nodes, adjacent tissues (dated by TCRdb to about 2016). General notes on the study: TCR beta repertoires were compared across tumor, adjacent nontumor tissue and axillary lymph nodes obtained from breast cancer patients. The study aimed to assess the relationships and possible T-cell exchange between tumor, surrounding tissue and draining lymph node repertoires in human breast cancer.

Lymph node samples were obtained from the axillary draining lymph nodes of breast cancer patients. Remarks on this clonotype: Its antigen target is currently unknown. A read error may explain this, as a much larger clone is one base away.

The sequencing machine was an Illumina HiSeq 2000. Multiplex PCR amplification was used to build the TCR beta chain libraries. High-throughput sequencing was used to analyze the amplified TCR beta chain products. TCRdb redid the processing of the public reads, applying fastp at Q25 and MiXCR, and retained in-frame beta chains. One record per CDR3 amino acid sequence lists the most common genes and DNA. A total of roughly 220,000 distinct CDR3 sequences appear in this sample, nearly 35% of them only once. The ten largest clones capture roughly 3.5% of the sample. V gives up 4 bases and J gives up 9 bases, and the segment between their germline ends measures 20 bases. For CDR1 and CDR2, the germline V gene lists SGHRS and YFSETQ. From the cysteine through the phenylalanine, the CDR3 covers 15 amino acids. The DNA shown is the 45-base CDR3, in frame from base 1. Overall study results and their limits: Tumor and nontumor tissue repertoires were significantly more similar in luminal-like than in basal-like breast cancer. The conclusion that tumor T cells originate in lymph nodes was framed as consistent with a hypothesis rather than directly demonstrated. Tumors showed preferential V and J gene usage, and their T-cell repertoire diversity fell below that of lymph nodes yet above that of nontumor tissue. The data were judged consistent with most tumor T cells deriving from the lymph node and then expanding within tumor tissue.

Recombination joined TRBV5-1 with TRBJ2-1; tentative D gene TRBD1, with 5 bases matching. This TCR was sampled from a female donor with breast cancer. Some clones in this sample may be carry-over from other donors' samples. Specimen: axillary lymph node tissue. The DNA sequence reads TGCGCCAGCAGCCTTGGGCAGGGAAAGTTCGGTGAGCAGTTCTTC. Protein translation: CASSLGQGKFGEQFF.